The rows below give T cell receptor beta chains drawn from one sample of a study of T cell responses to AZD1222 COVID-19 vaccine. Sequencing used immunoSEQ multiplex PCR; TCRdb keeps in-frame clones, though not all of them. The table lists under 150,000 clones, approximately 85% of them singletons. Sequenced here: peripheral blood, sampled 28 days after the second dose of the MenACWY control vaccine. These receptor sequences come from an adult who received the MenACWY meningococcal vaccine as a control. The CDR3 runs from the conserved cysteine through the conserved F or W. Each record gives: D gene, J gene, V gene, clone size, CDR3 DNA, CDR3 protein. A D gene is named only where the DNA matches it firmly. Size is omitted from some rows. Given values are once, few, many or a class for expanded clones.

TRBD2	TRBJ2-7	TRBV27	-	TGTGCCAGCAGTTTGTTTGGGACTAGCGGCTACGAGCAGTACTTC	CASSLFGTSGYEQYF
TRBD1	TRBJ2-5	TRBV5-4	-	TGTGCCAGCAGCTGGACAGGGAATCCGGAGACCCAGTACTTC	CASSWTGNPETQYF
-	TRBJ1-2	TRBV4-1	-	TGCGCCAGCAGCACACCGCACACAGCCACGGAGAACTATGGCTACACCTTC	CASSTPHTATENYGYTF
-	TRBJ1-5	TRBV19	-	TGTGCCAGTATGGCCCTGGGGTCTAGCAATCAGCCCCAGCATTTT	CASMALGSSNQPQHF
-	TRBJ2-1	TRBV7-3	-	TGTGCCAGCAGCTCCTCAACCTACAATGAGCAGTTCTTC	CASSSSTYNEQFF
TRBD2	TRBJ2-3	TRBV5-1	-	TGCGCCAGCAGCTTGGTGGGAGGGGCGCTAAGCACAGATACGCAGTATTTT	CASSLVGGALSTDTQYF
TRBD1	TRBJ2-2	TRBV29-1	-	TGCAGCGCCGACAGGGAGAACACCGGGGAGCTGTTTTTT	CSADRENTGELFF
-	TRBJ1-3	TRBV5-4	-	TGTGCCAGCAGCTTGTCATCCGGTCTCGGAAACACCATATATTTT	CASSLSSGLGNTIYF
-	TRBJ2-2	TRBV5-1	once	TGCGCCAGCAGCGTTGGGGGACCTTCGAACACCGGGGAGCTGTTTTTT	CASSVGGPSNTGELFF
-	TRBJ2-5	TRBV10-3	-	TGTGCCATCAGTGAGGGGGGAGAGACCCAGTACTTC	CAISEGGETQYF
TRBD1	TRBJ1-2	TRBV19	-	TGTGCCAGTTACCCGGGACAGGGGGCTGGTGGCTACACCTTC	CASYPGQGAGGYTF
-	TRBJ1-6	TRBV6-5	-	TGTGCCTGCGGTCGAGCTGGGAATTCACCCCTCCACTTT	CACGRAGNSPLHF
-	TRBJ1-2	TRBV19	-	TGTGCCAGTAGTAATTCGGGACAAATCTATGGCTACACCTTC	CASSNSGQIYGYTF
-	TRBJ2-3	TRBV11-1	-	TGTGCCAGCAGCTTAAGAACCTATAGCACAGATACGCAGTATTTT	CASSLRTYSTDTQYF
-	TRBJ2-2	TRBV29-1	once	TGCAGCGCCCTCGGAGGGAACACCGGGGAGCTGTTTTTT	CSALGGNTGELFF
-	TRBJ2-7	TRBV29-1	few	TGCAGCGTAAAACAGGGTTACGAGCAGTACTTC	CSVKQGYEQYF
-	TRBJ2-3	TRBV6-5	-	TGTGCCAGCAGGGGCTGGCGGCCGGGCACAGATACGCAGTATTTT	CASRGWRPGTDTQYF
TRBD1	TRBJ1-3	TRBV19	-	TGTGCCAGTAGTCACAGGGGCACTGGAAACACCATATATTTT	CASSHRGTGNTIYF
TRBD1	TRBJ1-5	TRBV19	-	TGTGCCAGTAGTAAACTACCGGGACAGGGCTATCAGCCCCAGCATTTT	CASSKLPGQGYQPQHF
TRBD1	TRBJ1-4	TRBV3-1/TRBV3-2	-	TGTGCCAGCAGCTCCCGACAGGGAGGGATTGAAAAACTGTTTTTT	CASSSRQGGIEKLFF
-	TRBJ1-4	TRBV19	few	TGTGCCAGTAGTATAGAGGCAGGCCTGTTCGAAAAACTGTTTTTT	CASSIEAGLFEKLFF
-	TRBJ2-1	TRBV15	-	TGTGCCACCAGCTACCGGGCGGAGACCCCCTACAATGAGCAGTTCTTC	CATSYRAETPYNEQFF
-	TRBJ1-4	TRBV28	-	TGTGCCAGCAGTCAGCCCCGTGTGGGTCTGTTTTTT	CASSQPRVGLFF
-	TRBJ1-2	TRBV4-1	-	TGCGCCAGCAGCCAAGCATACCCGCAGGGAGGAAACTATGGCTACACCTTC	CASSQAYPQGGNYGYTF
TRBD2	TRBJ2-1	TRBV10-3	few	TGTGCCATCAGTCCCGGACTAGCGGGAGAGAGGAATGAGCAGTTCTTC	CAISPGLAGERNEQFF
-	TRBJ2-2	TRBV5-1	-	TGCGCCAGCAGCCCCCTCCCCGCGTTATACACCGGGGAGCTGTTTTTT	CASSPLPALYTGELFF
TRBD2	TRBJ2-1	TRBV5-6	-	TGTGCCAGCAGCAGCGGGGGGGCCTACAATGAGCAGTTCTTC	CASSSGGAYNEQFF
TRBD2	TRBJ2-3	TRBV2	-	TGTGCCAGCAGCTATAGCGGGGCGACCACAGATACGCAGTATTTT	CASSYSGATTDTQYF
-	TRBJ2-1	TRBV27	-	TGTGCCAGCAGTACTACGCGGAATGAGCAGTTCTTC	CASSTTRNEQFF
TRBD1	TRBJ1-2	TRBV5-1	-	TGCGCCAGCAGCCACGGACAGGGGCAGGGCGGCTACACCTTC	CASSHGQGQGGYTF
-	TRBJ2-1	TRBV4-3	-	TGCGCCAGCAGCCAAGAACCCCCACTAGTTGCGAGCTACAATGAGCAGTTCTTC	CASSQEPPLVASYNEQFF
-	TRBJ1-1	TRBV6-2/TRBV6-3	-	TGTGCCAGCAGTTCACCACCAGGAGGCACTGAAGCTTTCTTT	CASSSPPGGTEAFF
-	TRBJ2-7	TRBV5-1	once	TGCGCCAGCAGCCCCGGTGGGTCCCCCTTCTACGAGCAGTACTTC	CASSPGGSPFYEQYF
TRBD1	TRBJ2-2	TRBV7-9	-	TGTGCCAGCAGCCCCCGGACAGGGGGCCGCACCGGGGAGCTGTTTTTT	CASSPRTGGRTGELFF
-	TRBJ2-3	TRBV4-1	few	TGCGCCAGCAGCCGTCTATGGTCGGTCCCAGATACGCAGTATTTT	CASSRLWSVPDTQYF
-	TRBJ2-3	TRBV5-1	-	TGCGCCAGCAGCTTGGGGTCGGTAAAAACAGATACGCAGTATTTT	CASSLGSVKTDTQYF
-	TRBJ1-3	TRBV12-2	-	TGTGCAAGTCGTCCAGTCCAGCCTGGAAACACCATATATTTT	CASRPVQPGNTIYF
TRBD2	TRBJ2-1	TRBV11-2	-	TGTGCCAGCAGCTTTGGGACTAGCACCCACAATGAGCAGTTCTTC	CASSFGTSTHNEQFF
-	TRBJ1-1	TRBV19	-	TGTGCCAGTAGTATCCCTGTCGGGGCTGAAGCTTTCTTT	CASSIPVGAEAFF
-	TRBJ2-5	TRBV7-3	few	TGTGCCAGCAGCCCCTTTACGGGGACGGGGGAGACCCAGTACTTC	CASSPFTGTGETQYF
-	TRBJ2-5	TRBV10-3	-	TGTGCCATCAGTGAGTTTGGACCGCGGGAGACCCAGTACTTC	CAISEFGPRETQYF
TRBD2	TRBJ2-4	TRBV14	-	TGTGCCAGCAGCCAAGTGACTAGCGGGAGGTTTAGGGACATTCAGTACTTC	CASSQVTSGRFRDIQYF
TRBD2	TRBJ2-1	TRBV9	-	TGTGCCAGCAGCCCCCGACCTAGAGGGCTAGCGGGGTCCTACAATGAGCAGTTCTTC	CASSPRPRGLAGSYNEQFF
TRBD2	TRBJ2-1	TRBV28	-	TGTGCCAGCAGTTTAAGGGTAGCGGGGGGCTACAATGAGCAGTTCTTC	CASSLRVAGGYNEQFF
-	TRBJ2-1	TRBV6-1	-	TGTGCCAGCAGTGATTTCGATGAGCAGTTCTTC	CASSDFDEQFF
-	TRBJ1-4	TRBV5-6	-	TGTGCCAGCAGCCTCTTCGACTCTCGGGGAAATGAAAAACTGTTTTTT	CASSLFDSRGNEKLFF
-	TRBJ2-7	TRBV30	-	TGTGCTCACCGGGACGGATACTACGAGCAGTACTTC	CAHRDGYYEQYF
-	TRBJ1-6	TRBV14	-	TGTGCCAGCAGCCAAGAGGGAGTGTCACCCCTCCACTTT	CASSQEGVSPLHF
-	TRBJ2-1	TRBV6-5	-	TGTGCCAGCAGTTACTGGGGCAATGAGCAGTTCTTC	CASSYWGNEQFF
-	TRBJ1-2	TRBV19	-	TGTGCCAGTATCCGGGACACAAGAGCTAACTATGGCTACACCTTC	CASIRDTRANYGYTF
TRBD1	TRBJ1-1	TRBV11-2	few	TGTGCCAGCAGCTCCTCGAACAGGGGCTACACTGAAGCTTTCTTT	CASSSSNRGYTEAFF
-	TRBJ2-2	TRBV6-5	-	TGTGCCAGCAGTTACTCTCGGCTTAACACCGGGGAGCTGTTTTTT	CASSYSRLNTGELFF
TRBD1	TRBJ2-3	TRBV11-1	-	TGTGCCAGCAGCAACCACAGGGGAGCAGATACGCAGTATTTT	CASSNHRGADTQYF
-	TRBJ1-2	TRBV7-3	-	TGTGCCAGCAGCTTAACTCGTGAGAGCTATGGCTACACCTTC	CASSLTRESYGYTF
-	TRBJ1-6	TRBV6-5	-	TGTGCCAGCAGTTCAACAGGGACTGATTCACCCCTCCACTTT	CASSSTGTDSPLHF
-	TRBJ1-1	TRBV12-5	few	TGTGCTAGTGGTTTAAGGGGCGGGGGCGCTGAAGCTTTCTTT	CASGLRGGGAEAFF
-	TRBJ1-3	TRBV2	-	TGTGCCAGCAGTGATAGGACCGGGTCAGGAAACACCATATATTTT	CASSDRTGSGNTIYF
TRBD1	TRBJ1-2	TRBV7-9	once	TGTGCCAGCAGCCCAGGGACAGGGGGTCTCCAATATGGCTACACCTTC	CASSPGTGGLQYGYTF
TRBD2	TRBJ2-5	TRBV29-1	-	TGCAGCGTTGGTAGCGGGGGGGGAAAAGAGACCCAGTACTTC	CSVGSGGGKETQYF